These 5 T cell receptor beta chains came from one sample sequenced in a study of STAT3 mutations in large granular lymphocyte leukemia. Findings of the study overall: Every T-cell large granular lymphocyte leukemia patient had at least one immunodominant TCR beta clonotype.

TCRdb keeps only in-frame clones here, not all; method: immunoSEQ multiplex PCR. This table has 2,000 to 2,500 clones, roughly 20% appearing once. Antigens of these TCRs are unknown. Sequenced: peripheral blood mononuclear cells. Source of these receptors: a man in his sixties with T-cell large granular lymphocyte leukemia. Some clones in this sample may be carry-over from other donors' samples.

CDR3 loop: CASSETGDQPQHF. CDR3 bases: TGTGCCAGCAGCGAAACAGGTGATCAGCCCCAGCATTTT. V and J are TRBV7-9 and TRBJ1-5; possibly TRBD1 for D (5 bases). The V end lost 5 bases, the J end lost 5 bases, and 10 bases lay between the germline ends. The V gene's germline CDR1 is SEHNR and CDR2 FQNEAQ (reference sequence). The CDR3 contains 13 residues.

This clone was observed a few times. V is TRBV15 and J is TRBJ2-5, with D perhaps matching TRBD1 (6 bases). The CDR3 contains 13 residues. CDR1 is LNHNV and CDR2 is YYDKDF in the germline V gene (reference sequence). Deletions cut 5 bases from V and 1 base from J, with 8 bases between. CDR3 in amino acids: CATSGQPQETQYF. The DNA of the CDR3 is TGTGCCACCAGCGGACAGCCCCAAGAGACCCAGTACTTC. Looking up the rest from reference TRBV15 and TRBJ2-5 gives the full variable domain: DAMVIQNPRYQVTQFGKPVTLSCSQTLNHNVMYWYQQKSSQAPKLLFHYYDKDFNNEADTPDNFQSRRPNTSFCFLDIRSPGLGDTAMYLCATSGQPQETQYFGPGTRLLVL.

V is TRBV27 and J is TRBJ2-1; a possible D gene is TRBD2 (5 bases). The CDR3 has 11 residues. V lost 7 bases, J lost 6 bases, and 7 bases lay in between. CDR1 MNHEY and CDR2 SMNVEV come from the germline V gene (reference sequence). The CDR3 region is CASTEGNEQFF. Written as DNA, the CDR3 is TGTGCCAGCACCGAGGGCAATGAGCAGTTCTTC.

This chain uses TRBV11-2 with TRBJ2-3, with D uncertain. Trimming removed 7 bases from V and 2 bases from J, with 10 bases in between. Germline CDR1 is SGHAT and CDR2 is FQNNGV. There are 13 residues in the CDR3. CDR3 in DNA: TGTGCCAGCAACACGGCCACCACAGATACGCAGTATTTT. The encoded protein is CASNTATTDTQYF.

This rearrangement joins TRBV9 to TRBJ2-7; TRBD2 is a possible D gene (5 bases). The CDR3 is made up of 14 amino acids. Germline V gene data show CDR1 as SGDLS and CDR2 as YYNGEE. V was clipped by 4 bases and J by 5 bases, with 16 bases between them. The CDR3 loop is CASSLSEGHHEQYF. In DNA form, the CDR3 reads TGTGCCAGCAGCCTCAGCGAGGGTCATCACGAGCAGTACTTC.